This T cell receptor (beta chain) was found in a study of cytomegalovirus exposure and HLA in healthy donors. The PCR contained 60 Vbeta and 13 Jbeta primers. The repertoire was sequenced with immunoSEQ multiplex PCR; TCRdb's copy has only in-frame clones and lacks some. The sample shows 120,000 or so clones, around 85% of them seen only once. The study's findings and limits: Presence/absence analyses supposed approximately even sequencing depth among donors. Later on, a genetic analysis was performed. It linked a missense variant in DCLRE1C with V- and J-gene trimming of TCR beta.

CDR1 is SQVTM and CDR2 is ANQGSEA in the germline V gene. Trimming removed 3 bases at V and 4 bases at J, with 8 bases between. The CDR3 spans 12 residues. Only one count was recorded for this clone. The antigen remains unidentified. The sequence was collected from a man between 18 and 35 years old in good health and CMV-seropositive. The specimen sequenced was PBMCs. This chain uses TRBV29-1 with TRBJ2-3; D gene uncertain. The CDR3 nucleotides read TGCAGCGTTGAGAACTTCGCAGATACGCAGTATTTT. Translation: CSVENFADTQYF.